There are a few counts of the clone carrying this T cell receptor (beta chain). Its antigen is undetermined. The sample is drawn from a study of cytomegalovirus exposure and HLA in healthy donors. The study, taken as a whole, reports: Later analysis demonstrated an association between a missense DCLRE1C variant and TCR beta V- and J-gene trimming. Several of the most significant clusters were apparently associated with common viral pathogens in a later analysis.

PCR primers comprised 60 Vbeta and 13 Jbeta primers. Sequencing used immunoSEQ multiplex PCR; TCRdb keeps in-frame clones, though not all of them. The sample shows about 140,000 clones, 70% to 75% of them seen only once. The germline CDR1 and CDR2 sequences are SGHRS and YFSETQ. The V and J ends lost 0 bases and 11 bases, in that order; junction bases with no gene match: 0. CDR3 length: 11 amino acids. The specimen was PBMCs. This chain links TRBV5-1 with TRBJ1-1, with 8 bases fitting TRBD1. This receptor was taken from a woman in her 30s in good health and CMV-seronegative. The CDR3 DNA sequence: TGCGCCAGCAGCTTGGGACAGGGGGCTTTCTTT. Its protein is CASSLGQGAFF. The entire variable domain, with the rest obtained from reference TRBV5-1 and TRBJ1-1, is as follows: KAGVTQTPRYLIKTRGQQVTLSCSPISGHRSVSWYQQTPGQGLQFLFEYFSETQRNKGNFPGRFSGRQFSNSRSEMNVSTLELGDSALYLCASSLGQGAFFGQGTRLTVV.